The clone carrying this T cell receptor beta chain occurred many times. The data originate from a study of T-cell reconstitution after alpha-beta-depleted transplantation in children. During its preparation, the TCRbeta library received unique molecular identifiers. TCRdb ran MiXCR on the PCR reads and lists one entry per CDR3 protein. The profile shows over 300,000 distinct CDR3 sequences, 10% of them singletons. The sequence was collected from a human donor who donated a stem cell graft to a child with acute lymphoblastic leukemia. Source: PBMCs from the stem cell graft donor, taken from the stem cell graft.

CDR3 region: CSAIGLAIRNEQFF. The CDR3 DNA reads TGCAGTGCTATAGGACTAGCCATCAGGAATGAGCAGTTCTTC. The chain links TRBV20-1 to TRBJ2-1, with TRBD2 matching 8 bases. J lost 7 bases, V lost 4 bases, and 9 bases had no gene match. Germline CDR1 and CDR2: DFQATT and SNEGSKA (reference sequence). The CDR3 runs 14 residues.